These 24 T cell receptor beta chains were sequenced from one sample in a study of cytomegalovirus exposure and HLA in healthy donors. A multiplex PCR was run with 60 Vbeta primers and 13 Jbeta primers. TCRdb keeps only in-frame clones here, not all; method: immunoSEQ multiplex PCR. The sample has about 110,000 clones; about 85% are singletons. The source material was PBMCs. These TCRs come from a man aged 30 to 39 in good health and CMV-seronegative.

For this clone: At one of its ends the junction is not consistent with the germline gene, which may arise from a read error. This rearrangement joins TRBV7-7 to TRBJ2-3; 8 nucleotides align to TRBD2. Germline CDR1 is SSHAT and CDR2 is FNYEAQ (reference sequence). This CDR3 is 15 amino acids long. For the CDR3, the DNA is TGTGCTAGCAGCTTAGGTAGCGGGGTAGGAGATACGCAGTATTTT. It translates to CASSLGSGVGDTQYF.

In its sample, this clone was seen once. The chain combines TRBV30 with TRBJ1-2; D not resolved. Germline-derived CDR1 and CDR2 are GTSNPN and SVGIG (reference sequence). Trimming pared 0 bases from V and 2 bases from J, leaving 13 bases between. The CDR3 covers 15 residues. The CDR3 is CAWSVWAGSNYGYTF. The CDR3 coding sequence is TGTGCCTGGAGTGTATGGGCCGGATCGAACTATGGCTACACCTTC.

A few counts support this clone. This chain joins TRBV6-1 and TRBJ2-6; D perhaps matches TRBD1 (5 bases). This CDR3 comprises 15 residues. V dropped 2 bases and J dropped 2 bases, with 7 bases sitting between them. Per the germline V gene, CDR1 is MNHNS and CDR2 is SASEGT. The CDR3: CASSELDTGANVLTF. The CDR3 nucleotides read TGTGCCAGCAGTGAATTGGACACTGGGGCCAACGTCCTGACTTTC.

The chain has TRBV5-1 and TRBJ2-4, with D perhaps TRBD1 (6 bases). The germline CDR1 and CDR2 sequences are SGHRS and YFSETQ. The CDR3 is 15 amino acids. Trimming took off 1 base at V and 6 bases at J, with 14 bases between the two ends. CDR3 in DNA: TGCGCCAGCAGCTTGAGGGCAGGGGCGGGAAACATTCAGTACTTC. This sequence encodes CASSLRAGAGNIQYF.

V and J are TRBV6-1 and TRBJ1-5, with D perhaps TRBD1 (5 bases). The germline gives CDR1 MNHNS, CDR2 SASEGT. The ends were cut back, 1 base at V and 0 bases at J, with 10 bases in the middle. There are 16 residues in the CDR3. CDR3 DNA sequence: TGTGCCAGCAGTGAAGGGCCGGGGGTTAGCAATCAGCCCCAGCATTTT. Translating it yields CASSEGPGVSNQPQHF.

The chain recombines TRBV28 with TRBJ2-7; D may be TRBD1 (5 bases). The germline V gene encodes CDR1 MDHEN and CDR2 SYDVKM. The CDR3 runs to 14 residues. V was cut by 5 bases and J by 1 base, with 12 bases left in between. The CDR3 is CASSDPDNSYEQYF. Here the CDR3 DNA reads TGTGCCAGCAGTGACCCGGACAATTCCTACGAGCAGTACTTC.

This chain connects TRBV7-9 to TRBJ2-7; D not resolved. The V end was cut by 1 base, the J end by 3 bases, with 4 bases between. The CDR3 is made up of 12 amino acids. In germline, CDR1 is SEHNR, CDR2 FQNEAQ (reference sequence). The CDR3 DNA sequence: TGTGCCAGCAGCTTAGACAACTACGAGCAGTACTTC. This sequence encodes CASSLDNYEQYF.

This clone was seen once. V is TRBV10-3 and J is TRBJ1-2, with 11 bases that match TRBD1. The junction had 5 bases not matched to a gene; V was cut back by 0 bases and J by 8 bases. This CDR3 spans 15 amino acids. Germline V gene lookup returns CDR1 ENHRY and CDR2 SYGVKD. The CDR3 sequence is CAISESGQGADGYTF. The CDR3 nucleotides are TGTGCCATCAGTGAGTCCGGACAGGGGGCAGACGGCTACACCTTC.

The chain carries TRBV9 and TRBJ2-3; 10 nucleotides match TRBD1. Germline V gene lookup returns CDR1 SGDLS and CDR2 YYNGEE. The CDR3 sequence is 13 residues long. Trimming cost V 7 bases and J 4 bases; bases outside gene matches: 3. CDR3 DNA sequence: TGTGCCAGCGGGGACAGGGGCCCAGATACGCAGTATTTT. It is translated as CASGDRGPDTQYF.

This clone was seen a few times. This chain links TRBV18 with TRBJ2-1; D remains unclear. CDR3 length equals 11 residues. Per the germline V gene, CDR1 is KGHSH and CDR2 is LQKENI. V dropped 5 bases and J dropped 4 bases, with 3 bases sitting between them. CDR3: CASSSYNEQFF. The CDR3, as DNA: TGTGCCAGCTCATCGTACAATGAGCAGTTCTTC. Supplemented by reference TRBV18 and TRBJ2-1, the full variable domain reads NAGVMQNPRHLVRRRGQEARLRCSPMKGHSHVYWYRQLPEEGLKFMVYLQKENIIDESGMPKERFSAEFPKEGPSILRIQQVVRGDSAAYFCASSSYNEQFFGPGTRLTVL.

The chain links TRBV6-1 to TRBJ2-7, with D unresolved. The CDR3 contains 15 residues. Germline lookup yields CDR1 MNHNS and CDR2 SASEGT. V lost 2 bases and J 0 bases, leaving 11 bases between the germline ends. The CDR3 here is CASSEQPGSSYEQYF. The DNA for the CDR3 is TGTGCCAGCAGTGAACAGCCGGGTAGCTCCTACGAGCAGTACTTC.

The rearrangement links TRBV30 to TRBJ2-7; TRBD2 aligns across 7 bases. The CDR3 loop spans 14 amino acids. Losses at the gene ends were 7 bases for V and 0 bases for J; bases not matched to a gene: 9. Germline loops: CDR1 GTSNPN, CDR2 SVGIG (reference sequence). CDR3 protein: CASNGGNGSYEQYF. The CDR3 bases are TGTGCCTCCAACGGGGGGAATGGCTCCTACGAGCAGTACTTC.

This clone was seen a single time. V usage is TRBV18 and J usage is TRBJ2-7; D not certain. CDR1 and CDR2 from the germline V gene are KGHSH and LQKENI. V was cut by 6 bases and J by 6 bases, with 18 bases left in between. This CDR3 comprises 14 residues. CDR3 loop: CASSPRTRIFEQYF. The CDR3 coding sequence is TGTGCCAGCTCCCCTCGAACGCGTATCTTCGAGCAGTACTTC.

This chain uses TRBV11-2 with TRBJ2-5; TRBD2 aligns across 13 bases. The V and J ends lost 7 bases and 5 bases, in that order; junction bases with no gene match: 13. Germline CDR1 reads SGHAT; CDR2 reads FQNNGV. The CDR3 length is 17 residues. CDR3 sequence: CASTGVPGLAGIETQYF. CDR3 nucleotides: TGTGCCAGCACCGGGGTACCGGGACTAGCGGGGATTGAGACCCAGTACTTC.

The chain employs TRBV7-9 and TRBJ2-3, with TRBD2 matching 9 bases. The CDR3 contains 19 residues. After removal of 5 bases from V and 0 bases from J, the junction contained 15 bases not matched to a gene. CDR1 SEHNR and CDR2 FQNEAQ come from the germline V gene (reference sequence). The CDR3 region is CASSPLGAGGALSTDTQYF. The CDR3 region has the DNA TGTGCCAGCAGCCCTCTGGGGGCGGGGGGGGCCCTGAGCACAGATACGCAGTATTTT.

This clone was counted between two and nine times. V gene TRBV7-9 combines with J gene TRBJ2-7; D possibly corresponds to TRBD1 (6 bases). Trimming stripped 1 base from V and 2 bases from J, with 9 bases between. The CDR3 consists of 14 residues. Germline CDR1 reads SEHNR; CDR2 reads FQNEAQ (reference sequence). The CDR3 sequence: CASSLETGAYEQYF. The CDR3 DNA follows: TGTGCCAGCAGCTTAGAGACAGGAGCCTACGAGCAGTACTTC.

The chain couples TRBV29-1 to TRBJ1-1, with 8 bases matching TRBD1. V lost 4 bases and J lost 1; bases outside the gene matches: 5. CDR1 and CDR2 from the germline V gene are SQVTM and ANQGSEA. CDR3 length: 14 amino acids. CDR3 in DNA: TGCAGCGTTGCGGTGACAGGGGCGAACACTGAAGCTTTCTTT. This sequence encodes CSVAVTGANTEAFF.

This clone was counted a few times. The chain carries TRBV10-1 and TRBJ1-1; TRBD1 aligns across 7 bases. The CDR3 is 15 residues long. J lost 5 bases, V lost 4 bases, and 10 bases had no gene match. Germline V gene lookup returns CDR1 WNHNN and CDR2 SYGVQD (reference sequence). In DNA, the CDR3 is TGCGCCAGCAGTGTGACAGGGAAGAAGGGGACTGAAGCTTTCTTT. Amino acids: CASSVTGKKGTEAFF.

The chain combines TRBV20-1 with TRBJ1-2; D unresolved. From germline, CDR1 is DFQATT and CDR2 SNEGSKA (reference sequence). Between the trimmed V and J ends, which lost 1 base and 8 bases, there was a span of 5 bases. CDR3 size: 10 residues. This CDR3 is CSARGGGYTF. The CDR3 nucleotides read TGCAGTGCTAGAGGCGGGGGCTACACCTTC.

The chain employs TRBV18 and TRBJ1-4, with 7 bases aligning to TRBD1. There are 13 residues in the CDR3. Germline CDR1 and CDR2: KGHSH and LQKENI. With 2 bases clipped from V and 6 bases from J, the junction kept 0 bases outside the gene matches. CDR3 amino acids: CASSPDRDEKLFF. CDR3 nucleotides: TGTGCCAGCTCACCAGACAGGGATGAAAAACTGTTTTTT.

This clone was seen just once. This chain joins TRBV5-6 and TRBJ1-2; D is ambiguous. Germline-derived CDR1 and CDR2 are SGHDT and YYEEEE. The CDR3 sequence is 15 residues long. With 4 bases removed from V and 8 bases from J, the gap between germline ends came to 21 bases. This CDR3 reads CASSGGGRGYSGYTF. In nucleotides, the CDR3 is TGTGCCAGCAGCGGCGGCGGGCGCGGGTATTCGGGCTACACCTTC.

CDR3: CASTLSVITYNEQFF. In nucleotides, the CDR3 is TGTGCCAGCACCCTTTCGGTAATTACCTACAATGAGCAGTTCTTC. This sequence joins TRBV2 and TRBJ2-1; D is unresolved. The germline gives CDR1 SNHLY, CDR2 FYNNEI. The CDR3 extends over 15 amino acids. Trimming removed 7 bases at V and 2 bases at J, with 15 bases between. Full variable domain (remainder filled in from reference TRBV2 and TRBJ2-1): EPEVTQTPSHQVTQMGQEVILRCVPISNHLYFYWYRQILGQKVEFLVSFYNNEISEKSEIFDDQFSVERPDGSNFTLKIRSTKLEDSAMYFCASTLSVITYNEQFFGPGTRLTVL.

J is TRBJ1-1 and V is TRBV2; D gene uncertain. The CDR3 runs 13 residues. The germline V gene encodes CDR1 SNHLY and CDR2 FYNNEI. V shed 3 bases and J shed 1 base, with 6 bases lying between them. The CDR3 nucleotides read TGTGCCAGCAGTGACACTAGGAACACTGAAGCTTTCTTT. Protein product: CASSDTRNTEAFF.

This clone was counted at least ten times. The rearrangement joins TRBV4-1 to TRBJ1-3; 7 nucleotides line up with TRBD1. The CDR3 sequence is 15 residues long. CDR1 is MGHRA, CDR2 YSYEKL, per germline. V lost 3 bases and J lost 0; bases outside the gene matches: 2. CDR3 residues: CASSQGQSSGNTIYF. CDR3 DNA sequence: TGCGCCAGCAGCCAGGGACAGAGCTCTGGAAACACCATATATTTT.